These 17 T cell receptor beta chains were sequenced from one sample in a study of blood T cell repertoires in COVID-19. The repertoire was sequenced with immunoSEQ multiplex PCR; TCRdb's copy has only in-frame clones and lacks some. The repertoire includes roughly 120,000 clones, approximately 90% of them detected once, and 8% to 9.5% sits in the top ten. The sequenced sample was peripheral blood. Receptors were obtained from a woman in her 70s who had recovered from COVID-19.

The chain employs TRBV3-1 (or the pseudogene TRBV3-2) and TRBJ1-1, with 8 bases matching TRBD1. Germline lookup yields CDR1 LGHDT and CDR2 YNNKEL (reference sequence). V shed 4 bases, J shed 0 bases, and the junction held 7 bases outside the gene matches. CDR3 size: 16 residues. CDR3 nucleotide sequence: TGTGCCAGCAGCCCGAGACAGGGGCCTATGAACACTGAAGCTTTCTTT. This translates into CASSPRQGPMNTEAFF.

The rearrangement joins TRBV6-5 to TRBJ2-7; possible D gene TRBD1, 5 bases. The germline V gene encodes CDR1 MNHEY and CDR2 SVGAGI. This CDR3 region has 14 residues. The ends were cut back, 4 bases at V and 2 bases at J, with 12 bases in the middle. CDR3 protein: CASSSRLGAYEQYF. The DNA for the CDR3 is TGTGCCAGCAGTTCCCGTTTAGGGGCCTACGAGCAGTACTTC.

This chain connects TRBV19 to TRBJ2-7; D may be TRBD1 (6 bases). V was trimmed by 5 bases and J by 1 base, leaving 21 bases between them. The CDR3 length is 17 residues. Germline CDR1 LNHDA, CDR2 SQIVND (reference sequence). Here the CDR3 reads CASSLKTGTPISYEQYF. CDR3 in DNA: TGTGCCAGTAGTTTAAAGACCGGGACACCTATTTCCTACGAGCAGTACTTC.

J is TRBJ2-7 and V is TRBV3-1 (or the pseudogene TRBV3-2); 7 bases agree with TRBD2. With 7 bases clipped from V and 5 bases from J, the junction kept 8 bases outside the gene matches. The CDR3 consists of 13 residues. Per the germline V gene, CDR1 is LGHDT and CDR2 is YNNKEL (reference sequence). CDR3 in amino acids: CASTPLAGDEQYF. CDR3 DNA sequence: TGTGCCAGCACCCCCCTGGCGGGAGACGAGCAGTACTTC.

J is TRBJ2-5 and V is TRBV5-1, with a weak D call TRBD1 (6 bases). This CDR3 is 13 amino acids long. Germline V lookup: CDR1 SGHRS, CDR2 YFSETQ. The V gene lost 0 bases and the J gene lost 5 bases, with 8 bases spanning the gap. The CDR3 loop is CASSLEGEETQYF. CDR3 DNA: TGCGCCAGCAGCTTGGAGGGGGAGGAGACCCAGTACTTC.

This rearrangement joins TRBV7-6 to TRBJ2-1; TRBD2 aligns across 13 bases. This CDR3 is built from 15 residues. The germline V gene encodes CDR1 SGHVS and CDR2 FNYEAQ. V dropped 5 bases and J dropped 9; count of bases not matched to a gene: 7. CDR3 in amino acids: CASSPTSGGAGEQFF. DNA for the CDR3: TGTGCCAGCAGCCCTACTAGCGGGGGGGCCGGTGAGCAGTTCTTC.

The chain uses TRBV4-1 and TRBJ2-3; 8 bases are shared with TRBD2. Trimming cost V 6 bases and J 3 bases; bases outside gene matches: 20. This CDR3 contains 19 residues. CDR1 and CDR2 (germline): MGHRA, YSYEKL. CDR3 residues: CASRPGVAGLTKGTDTQYF. CDR3 sequence (DNA): TGCGCCAGCAGACCCGGGGTAGCGGGGCTCACTAAAGGAACAGATACGCAGTATTTT.

V gene TRBV7-3 combines with J gene TRBJ2-1; 12 bases map to TRBD2. V was pared by 4 bases and J by 7 bases, with 5 bases of the junction left unmatched. The CDR3 consists of 15 residues. Germline V CDR1 and CDR2: SGHTA, FQGTGA. The CDR3 sequence: CASSSLAGGVNEQFF. The CDR3 nucleotides are TGTGCCAGCAGCTCACTAGCGGGAGGAGTTAATGAGCAGTTCTTC. Variable domain in full (rest from reference TRBV7-3 and TRBJ2-1): GAGVSQTPSNKVTEKGKYVELRCDPISGHTALYWYRQSLGQGPEFLIYFQGTGAADDSGLPNDRFFAVRPEGSVSTLKIQRTERGDSAVYLCASSSLAGGVNEQFFGPGTRLTVL.

The genes are TRBV7-2 and TRBJ1-2; 10 nucleotides line up with TRBD1. CDR3 size: 15 residues. Germline values: CDR1 SGHTA, CDR2 FQGNSA. V lost 4 bases to trimming and J lost 1 base; unmatched junction nucleotides: 3. In nucleotides, the CDR3 is TGTGCCAGCAGCTCCTGGGACAGGGGTAACTATGGCTACACCTTC. Its translation: CASSSWDRGNYGYTF.

The V gene is TRBV28, the J gene TRBJ1-1; 11 positions match TRBD1. Germline CDR1 is MDHEN and CDR2 is SYDVKM. The CDR3 covers 15 residues. Unmatched junction bases numbered 7, after V lost 5 bases and J lost 5 bases. The CDR3 protein is CASSPGQGARTEAFF. DNA of the CDR3: TGTGCCAGCAGTCCCGGACAGGGGGCGAGGACTGAAGCTTTCTTT.

J is TRBJ1-4 and V is TRBV24-1; 7 bases are shared with TRBD1. The CDR3 contains 15 residues. Germline V lookup: CDR1 KGHDR, CDR2 SFDVKD. The V gene end was trimmed by 5 bases and the J gene end by 12 bases; junction bases not matched to a gene: 14. The CDR3 spells CATSGATGPDEELFF. The CDR3 DNA follows: TGTGCCACCAGTGGTGCGACAGGGCCAGACGAGGAACTGTTTTTT.

The gene calls are TRBV19 and TRBJ2-2; TRBD2 might be the D (5 bases). Trimming stripped 2 bases from V and 5 bases from J, with 6 bases between. Germline lookup yields CDR1 LNHDA and CDR2 SQIVND (reference sequence). The CDR3 consists of 13 residues. CDR3 region: CASSIWETGELFF. CDR3 DNA sequence: TGTGCCAGTAGTATATGGGAGACCGGGGAGCTGTTTTTT.

The chain recombines TRBV7-2 with TRBJ2-5; no clear D. Germline CDR1 reads SGHTA; CDR2 reads FQGNSA. The CDR3 covers 14 residues. Trimming took off 5 bases at V and 0 bases at J, with 10 bases between the two ends. CDR3 nucleotides: TGTGCCAGCAGCCCCGCGGTGTACCAAGAGACCCAGTACTTC. Its translation: CASSPAVYQETQYF.

This rearrangement joins TRBV20-1 to TRBJ2-7; 15 bases align to TRBD2. The trim removed 3 bases at V and 2 bases at J, leaving 5 bases unmatched. This CDR3 is built from 16 residues. Germline CDR1 DFQATT, CDR2 SNEGSKA (reference sequence). CDR3 in DNA: TGCAGTGCTAGTCGGACTAGCGGGAGGGGAACCTACGAGCAGTACTTC. Translated, it gives CSASRTSGRGTYEQYF.

The V gene is TRBV28, the J gene TRBJ2-5, with 7 bases aligning to TRBD2. Germline CDR1 and CDR2: MDHEN and SYDVKM. The CDR3 consists of 14 residues. The trim removed 7 bases at V and 5 bases at J, leaving 10 bases unmatched. CDR3 in amino acids: CASTFGGGRETQYF. As DNA, the CDR3 is TGTGCCAGCACCTTCGGCGGGGGAAGGGAGACCCAGTACTTC.

The gene calls are TRBV5-6 and TRBJ1-2; the D is unclear. The CDR3 is 13 amino acids. Deletions cut 4 bases from V and 7 bases from J, with 14 bases between. Germline lookup yields CDR1 SGHDT and CDR2 YYEEEE. The CDR3 region has the DNA TGTGCCAGCAGCCGTGTGGTAGTCGGTGGCTACACCTTC. Amino acids: CASSRVVVGGYTF. The full variable domain, with the rest looked up from reference TRBV5-6 and TRBJ1-2, is DAGVTQSPTHLIKTRGQQVTLRCSPKSGHDTVSWYQQALGQGPQFIFQYYEEEERQRGNFPDRFSGHQFPNYSSELNVNALLLGDSALYLCASSRVVVGGYTFGSGTRLTVV.

The J gene is TRBJ2-7, the V gene TRBV5-4; no firm D call. Germline-derived CDR1 and CDR2 are SGHNT and YYREEE (reference sequence). This CDR3 spans 16 amino acids. The V end lost 0 bases, the J end lost 7 bases, and 20 bases lay between the germline ends. CDR3 amino acids: CASSLEGPTTFGEQYF. CDR3 DNA: TGTGCCAGCAGCTTGGAAGGCCCTACTACGTTCGGTGAGCAGTACTTC.